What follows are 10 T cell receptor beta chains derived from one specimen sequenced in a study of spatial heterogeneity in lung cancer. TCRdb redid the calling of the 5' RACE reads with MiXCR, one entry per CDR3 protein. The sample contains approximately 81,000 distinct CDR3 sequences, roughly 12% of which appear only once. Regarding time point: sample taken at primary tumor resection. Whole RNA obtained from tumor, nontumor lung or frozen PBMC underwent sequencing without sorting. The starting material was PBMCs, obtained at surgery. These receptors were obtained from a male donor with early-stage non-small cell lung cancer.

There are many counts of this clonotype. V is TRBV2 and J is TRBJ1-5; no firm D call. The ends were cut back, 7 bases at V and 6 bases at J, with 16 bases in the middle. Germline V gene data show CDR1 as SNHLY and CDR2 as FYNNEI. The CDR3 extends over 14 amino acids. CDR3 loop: CASIRDKVSQPQHF. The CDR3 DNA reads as TGTGCCAGCATCCGGGATAAGGTTAGTCAGCCCCAGCATTTT.

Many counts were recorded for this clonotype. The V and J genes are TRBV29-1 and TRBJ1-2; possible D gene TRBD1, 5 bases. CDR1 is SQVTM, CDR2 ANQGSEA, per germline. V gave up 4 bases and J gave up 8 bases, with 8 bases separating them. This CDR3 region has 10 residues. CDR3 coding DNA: TGCAGCGTTGGAGGGGACGGCTACACCTTC. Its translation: CSVGGDGYTF.

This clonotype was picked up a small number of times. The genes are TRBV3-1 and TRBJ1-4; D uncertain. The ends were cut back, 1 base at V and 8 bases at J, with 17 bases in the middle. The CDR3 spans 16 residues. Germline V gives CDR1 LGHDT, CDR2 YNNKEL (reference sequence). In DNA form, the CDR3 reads TGTGCCAGCAGCCAAGCCCGGTACGGAGTGACCGAAAAACTGTTTTTT. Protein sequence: CASSQARYGVTEKLFF.

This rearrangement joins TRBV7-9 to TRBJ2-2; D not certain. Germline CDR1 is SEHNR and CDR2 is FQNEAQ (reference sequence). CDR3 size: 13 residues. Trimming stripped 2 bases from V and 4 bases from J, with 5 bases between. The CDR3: CASSLSATGELFF. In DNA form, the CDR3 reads TGTGCCAGCAGCTTATCGGCCACCGGGGAGCTGTTTTTT.

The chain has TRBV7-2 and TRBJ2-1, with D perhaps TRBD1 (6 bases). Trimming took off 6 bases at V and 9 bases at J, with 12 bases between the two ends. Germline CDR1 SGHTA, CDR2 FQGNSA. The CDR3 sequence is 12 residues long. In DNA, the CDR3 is TGTGCCAGCAGGGGAGAAGGGGGTGAGCAGTTCTTC. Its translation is CASRGEGGEQFF.

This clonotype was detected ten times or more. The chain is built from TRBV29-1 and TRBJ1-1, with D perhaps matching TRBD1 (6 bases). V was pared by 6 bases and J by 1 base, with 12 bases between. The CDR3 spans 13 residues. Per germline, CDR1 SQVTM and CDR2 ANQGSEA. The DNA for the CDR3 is TGCAGCGTCGTTGACAGGTCGAACACTGAAGCTTTCTTT. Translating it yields CSVVDRSNTEAFF.

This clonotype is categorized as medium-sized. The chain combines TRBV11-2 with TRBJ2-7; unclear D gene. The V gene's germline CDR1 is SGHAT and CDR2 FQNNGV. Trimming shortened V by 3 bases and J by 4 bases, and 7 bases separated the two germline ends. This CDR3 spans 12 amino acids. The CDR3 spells CASSLLEYEQYF. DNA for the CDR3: TGTGCCAGCAGCTTGCTAGAGTACGAGCAGTACTTC.

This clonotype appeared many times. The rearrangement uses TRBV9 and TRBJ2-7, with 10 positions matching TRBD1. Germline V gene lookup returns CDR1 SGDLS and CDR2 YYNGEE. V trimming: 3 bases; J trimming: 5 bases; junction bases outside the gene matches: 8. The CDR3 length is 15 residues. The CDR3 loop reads CASSEPLTGGNEQYF. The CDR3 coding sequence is TGTGCCAGCAGCGAGCCATTGACAGGGGGCAACGAGCAGTACTTC.

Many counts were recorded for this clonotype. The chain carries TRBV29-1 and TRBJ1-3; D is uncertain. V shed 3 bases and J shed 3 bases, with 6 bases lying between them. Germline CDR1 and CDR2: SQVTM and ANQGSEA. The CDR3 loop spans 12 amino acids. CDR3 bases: TGCAGCGTTGAGGGATTTGGAAACACCATATATTTT. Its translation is CSVEGFGNTIYF.

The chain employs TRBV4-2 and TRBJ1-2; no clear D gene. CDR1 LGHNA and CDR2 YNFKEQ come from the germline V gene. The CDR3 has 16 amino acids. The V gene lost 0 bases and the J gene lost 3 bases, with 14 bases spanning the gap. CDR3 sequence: CASSQDQAVEDYGYTF. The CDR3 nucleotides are TGTGCCAGCAGCCAAGACCAGGCCGTCGAAGACTATGGCTACACCTTC.